The present T cell receptor beta chain was sequenced within a study of blood T cell repertoires in COVID-19. Overall study: The samples span acute and convalescent COVID-19 from the United States, Italy and Spain.

Under the authors' procedure: Amplification from reference gene primers served as the basis for estimated nucleated cell counts. Using immunoSEQ multiplex PCR, the repertoire was profiled, and TCRdb retains in-frame clones only, with some absent. Clonal size and the V and J genes are those of that table, whereas D and trimming came from the DNA. The sample carries fewer than 85,000 clones, 88% recorded once. Germline V gives CDR1 SGHTA, CDR2 FQGNSA. The V end lost 5 bases, the J end lost 0 bases, and 8 bases lay between the germline ends. The CDR3 has 14 residues. V is TRBV7-2 and J is TRBJ2-1, with D unresolved. The TCR originated in a human donor in a cohort sampled during active COVID-19. The sample taken for sequencing was peripheral blood. The CDR3 spells CASSPRYSYNEQFF. CDR3 nucleotide sequence: TGTGCCAGCAGCCCCCGCTACTCCTACAATGAGCAGTTCTTC.